The 30 T cell receptor beta chains given below trace back to one sample, sequenced in a study of cytomegalovirus exposure and HLA in healthy donors. This PCR relied on a set of 60 Vbeta primers and 13 Jbeta primers. The repertoire was sequenced with immunoSEQ multiplex PCR; TCRdb's copy has only in-frame clones and lacks some. The sample contains 140,000 to 150,000 clones, 65% to 85% of which appear only once. Sequencing was carried out using PBMCs. The receptors come from a male donor in good health and CMV-seronegative.

CDR3 region: CASSLRRQGGSETQYF. CDR3 sequence (DNA): TGTGCCAGCAGCTTACGTAGACAGGGAGGCTCAGAGACCCAGTACTTC. The gene calls are TRBV6-6 and TRBJ2-5, with D possibly being TRBD1 (7 bases). V lost 6 bases to trimming and J lost 4 bases, with 21 bases between them. This CDR3 region has 16 residues. Germline V CDR1 and CDR2: MNHNY, SVGAGI (reference sequence).

The V gene is TRBV18, the J gene TRBJ1-3; no clear D. Trimming left V 6 bases short and J 2 bases short, with 8 bases between. CDR3 length equals 13 residues. CDR1 KGHSH and CDR2 LQKENI come from the germline V gene. The CDR3 is CASSNSTGNTIYF. CDR3 bases: TGTGCCAGCTCGAACAGTACTGGAAACACCATATATTTT. The full variable domain, with the rest looked up from reference TRBV18 and TRBJ1-3, is NAGVMQNPRHLVRRRGQEARLRCSPMKGHSHVYWYRQLPEEGLKFMVYLQKENIIDESGMPKERFSAEFPKEGPSILRIQQVVRGDSAAYFCASSNSTGNTIYFGEGSWLTVV.

The chain has TRBV18 and TRBJ2-1; D not resolved. V shed 2 bases and J shed 5 bases, with 7 bases lying between them. The CDR3 is made up of 13 amino acids. From germline, CDR1 is KGHSH and CDR2 LQKENI. The CDR3 DNA is TGTGCCAGCTCACCAGACATAGACAATGAGCAGTTCTTC. It encodes CASSPDIDNEQFF.

The rearrangement joins TRBV14 to TRBJ2-5; 9 nucleotides agree with TRBD1. In germline, CDR1 is SGHDN, CDR2 FVKESK. CDR3 length equals 15 residues. J gave up 7 bases and V 1 base, and 7 bases lay outside the gene matches. CDR3 amino acids: CASSQVAVTGGTQYF. The CDR3 DNA follows: TGTGCCAGCAGCCAAGTAGCGGTGACAGGGGGGACCCAGTACTTC.

The chain carries TRBV29-1 and TRBJ2-7; D may be TRBD1 (5 bases). Trimming cost V 7 bases and J 8 bases, with 18 bases left between them. Germline loops: CDR1 SQVTM, CDR2 ANQGSEA. The CDR3 spans 12 residues. The CDR3 reads CSAGEQVAQQYF. The CDR3 nucleotides read TGCAGCGCTGGAGAACAGGTTGCCCAGCAGTACTTC.

This clone was picked up a small number of times. V usage is TRBV5-4 and J usage is TRBJ1-2, with TRBD1 matching over 9 bases. Germline V gives CDR1 SGHNT, CDR2 YYREEE (reference sequence). The CDR3 runs 14 residues. J was trimmed by 2 bases and V by 4 bases; bases with no gene match: 3. The CDR3 region is CASSRGQGNYGYTF. DNA of the CDR3: TGTGCCAGCAGCCGTGGACAGGGGAACTATGGCTACACCTTC.

CDR3: CASNSDRGFRQFF. Here the CDR3 DNA reads TGTGCCAGCAACTCGGATCGGGGGTTTCGGCAGTTCTTC. The J gene is TRBJ2-1, the V gene TRBV7-2, with D possibly being TRBD2 (6 bases). This CDR3 has 13 residues. V lost 7 bases and J lost 12, with 19 bases in between. The V gene's germline CDR1 is SGHTA and CDR2 FQGNSA.

The V gene is TRBV9, the J gene TRBJ1-2, with 7 bases matching TRBD1. This CDR3 region has 21 residues. J was trimmed by 5 bases and V by 4 bases; bases with no gene match: 29. Germline CDR1 reads SGDLS; CDR2 reads YYNGEE. CDR3 sequence: CASSYLRRTTEGAGGRYGYTF. The CDR3 region has the DNA TGTGCCAGCAGCTACCTGCGGAGGACTACAGAGGGGGCAGGAGGACGGTATGGCTACACCTTC.

The chain joins TRBV19 to TRBJ2-2; 7 bases are a match to TRBD1. The V segment lost 6 bases and the J segment 5 bases; nucleotides outside the gene matches: 9. There are 15 residues in the CDR3. The germline V gene encodes CDR1 LNHDA and CDR2 SQIVND (reference sequence). DNA of the CDR3: TGTGCCAGTAGGAGGGACAGTAAGAGAACCGGGGAGCTGTTTTTT. Translation: CASRRDSKRTGELFF.

The chain uses TRBV11-2 and TRBJ1-1; D remains unclear. The germline CDR1 and CDR2 sequences are SGHAT and FQNNGV. Trimming removed 4 bases at V and 11 bases at J, with 14 bases between. This CDR3 comprises 12 residues. Written as DNA, the CDR3 is TGTGCCAGCAGCTCTCCGGGCCGGGGTGCTTTCTTT. Residues: CASSSPGRGAFF.

The chain carries TRBV5-6 and TRBJ2-5; TRBD1 is a possible D gene (6 bases). V lost 1 base to trimming and J lost 6 bases, with 16 bases between them. The CDR3 has 15 amino acids. Germline V gene data show CDR1 as SGHDT and CDR2 as YYEEEE. As DNA, the CDR3 is TGTGCCAGCAGCTTGTTCTCAGGGGTCTTGAAGACCCAGTACTTC. Translated, it gives CASSLFSGVLKTQYF.

The DNA for the CDR3 is TGTGCCAGCAGCTTAGAGGGCGGGACAGGGGGCAATGAGCAGTTCTTC. As protein: CASSLEGGTGGNEQFF. J is TRBJ2-1 and V is TRBV11-3; 11 nucleotides agree with TRBD1. J was trimmed by 6 bases and V by 0 bases; bases with no gene match: 4. The CDR3 has 16 amino acids. CDR1 is SGHNT and CDR2 is YENEEA in the germline V gene.

The chain has TRBV7-2 and TRBJ2-3; 7 nucleotides agree with TRBD2. This CDR3 has 16 residues. CDR1 is SGHTA and CDR2 is FQGNSA in the germline V gene. Losses at the gene ends were 0 bases for V and 1 base for J; bases not matched to a gene: 4. The CDR3 DNA sequence: TGTGCCAGCAGCTTAGCGGGGGGGATCGGCACAGATACGCAGTATTTT. Residues: CASSLAGGIGTDTQYF.

The V gene is TRBV6-6, the J gene TRBJ1-2, with 9 bases that match TRBD1. The CDR3 has 14 residues. The V and J ends lost 5 bases and 6 bases, in that order; junction bases with no gene match: 7. Germline CDR1 reads MNHNY; CDR2 reads SVGAGI (reference sequence). CDR3 in amino acids: CASSTRGTGHGYTF. CDR3 coding DNA: TGTGCCAGCAGTACACGCGGGACAGGGCATGGCTACACCTTC.

This chain uses TRBV15 with TRBJ1-1, with 7 bases lining up with TRBD1. This CDR3 contains 12 residues. Trimming cost V 3 bases and J 10 bases; bases outside gene matches: 5. Germline loops: CDR1 LNHNV, CDR2 YYDKDF (reference sequence). CDR3 bases: TGTGCCACCAGCAGCGACAGGGCCACAGCTTTCTTT. Protein: CATSSDRATAFF.

The gene calls are TRBV28 and TRBJ2-7, with 9 bases matching TRBD1. The V gene end was trimmed by 6 bases and the J gene end by 3 bases; junction bases not matched to a gene: 6. CDR1 and CDR2 (germline): MDHEN, SYDVKM. The CDR3 consists of 14 residues. CDR3 in DNA: TGTGCCAGCAGAACAGGGGGCAGTATCTACGAGCAGTACTTC. Translation gives CASRTGGSIYEQYF.

This clone was counted only a few times. CDR3 in amino acids: CAISDTVGYYGYTF. The CDR3, as DNA: TGTGCCATCAGTGATACGGTGGGCTACTATGGCTACACCTTC. The V call is TRBV10-3, the J call TRBJ1-2, with D unclear. The germline gives CDR1 ENHRY, CDR2 SYGVKD. Between the trimmed V and J ends, which lost 3 bases and 3 bases, there was a span of 11 bases. This CDR3 spans 14 amino acids.

This sequence joins TRBV7-3 and TRBJ2-2; D perhaps matches TRBD1 (5 bases). The germline V gene has CDR1 SGHTA and CDR2 FQGTGA. Trimming shortened V by 5 bases and J by 4 bases, and 14 bases separated the two germline ends. The CDR3 has 15 residues. CDR3 sequence: CASSPTLRGTGELFF. The CDR3 DNA is TGTGCCAGCAGCCCCACTCTTAGGGGCACCGGGGAGCTGTTTTTT. Supplemented by reference TRBV7-3 and TRBJ2-2, the full variable domain reads GAGVSQTPSNKVTEKGKYVELRCDPISGHTALYWYRQSLGQGPEFLIYFQGTGAADDSGLPNDRFFAVRPEGSVSTLKIQRTERGDSAVYLCASSPTLRGTGELFFGEGSRLTVL.

The chain combines TRBV19 with TRBJ2-2; 11 bases align to TRBD1. Losses at the gene ends were 5 bases for V and 5 bases for J; bases not matched to a gene: 4. The CDR3 runs 15 residues. The germline gives CDR1 LNHDA, CDR2 SQIVND (reference sequence). CDR3 region: CASSEDRGLTGELFF. In DNA, the CDR3 is TGTGCCAGTAGTGAGGACAGGGGGCTTACCGGGGAGCTGTTTTTT.

This clone has just a few counts. V and J are TRBV15 and TRBJ2-5, with a possible D match to TRBD1 (6 bases). This CDR3 has 15 amino acids. The germline V gene has CDR1 LNHNV and CDR2 YYDKDF (reference sequence). Trimming stripped 4 bases from V and 4 bases from J, with 16 bases between. The CDR3 here is CATSTQQGWGETQYF. The CDR3 nucleotides are TGTGCCACCAGCACGCAACAGGGTTGGGGAGAGACCCAGTACTTC.

The chain carries TRBV10-3 and TRBJ2-1; TRBD1 agrees at 9 bases. CDR3 length equals 15 residues. V lost 6 bases and J lost 3; bases outside the gene matches: 6. Germline V gene lookup returns CDR1 ENHRY and CDR2 SYGVKD. The CDR3 is CAIRSGTGSYNEQFF. The DNA for the CDR3 is TGTGCCATCAGGTCCGGGACAGGGAGCTACAATGAGCAGTTCTTC.

The chain recombines TRBV19 with TRBJ1-1; D perhaps matches TRBD1 (6 bases). The CDR3 runs to 16 residues. Trimming cost V 1 base and J 1 base, with 13 bases left between them. Germline V gives CDR1 LNHDA, CDR2 SQIVND (reference sequence). The CDR3 spells CASSIGRGGPNTEAFF. CDR3 sequence (DNA): TGTGCCAGTAGTATAGGACGGGGGGGCCCGAACACTGAAGCTTTCTTT.

The chain combines TRBV2 with TRBJ2-2, with 8 nucleotides matching TRBD1. The CDR3 totals 15 residues. V shed 8 bases and J 7 bases; nucleotides not matched to a gene: 12. Germline CDR1 is SNHLY and CDR2 is FYNNEI. CDR3 coding DNA: TGTGCCAGCCGCCCCGGGACAGGTTTAGGCGGGGAGCTGTTTTTT. It yields the protein CASRPGTGLGGELFF.

This chain joins TRBV5-6 and TRBJ1-2; weak D call: TRBD1 (6 bases). Germline loops: CDR1 SGHDT, CDR2 YYEEEE. V lost 4 bases to trimming and J lost 5 bases, with 15 bases between them. The CDR3 runs 14 residues. The CDR3 spells CASSPGDPLYGYTF. The CDR3 DNA reads TGTGCCAGCAGCCCAGGGGACCCGTTATATGGCTACACCTTC.

The V call is TRBV6-4, the J call TRBJ2-1; perhaps TRBD1 as D (6 bases). This CDR3 is 16 amino acids long. The germline gives CDR1 MRHNA, CDR2 SNTAGT. Trimming pared 6 bases from V and 4 bases from J, leaving 19 bases between. The CDR3 DNA is TGTGCCAGCAGGAGGACAGCCCAGGGCTCTTACAATGAGCAGTTCTTC. This codes for CASRRTAQGSYNEQFF.

The chain employs TRBV5-1 and TRBJ2-7, with TRBD2 matching over 7 bases. This CDR3 region has 16 residues. V shed 4 bases, J shed 4 bases, and the junction held 14 bases outside the gene matches. Germline lookup yields CDR1 SGHRS and CDR2 YFSETQ. CDR3 loop: CASSPSGRSGMYEQYF. For the CDR3, the DNA is TGCGCCAGCAGCCCCTCCGGGAGAAGCGGGATGTACGAGCAGTACTTC.

The CDR3 protein is CASTEQGSNTGELFF. The CDR3 DNA is TGTGCCAGTACAGAACAGGGAAGTAACACCGGGGAGCTGTTTTTT. This chain joins TRBV19 and TRBJ2-2; TRBD1 is a possible D gene (6 bases). V dropped 7 bases and J dropped 2 bases, with 14 bases sitting between them. This CDR3 is 15 amino acids long. Germline V gene sequence: CDR1 LNHDA, CDR2 SQIVND (reference sequence).

The V gene is TRBV18, the J gene TRBJ2-2; D call uncertain. Trimming cost V 5 bases and J 5 bases, with 9 bases left between them. Germline V gene lookup returns CDR1 KGHSH and CDR2 LQKENI. This CDR3 has 13 residues. The CDR3, as DNA: TGTGCCAGCTCAACCGCCCGGACCGGGGAGCTGTTTTTT. Translating gives CASSTARTGELFF.

The chain links TRBV7-3 to TRBJ2-1; 11 positions agree with TRBD2. CDR3 length equals 15 residues. The V gene's germline CDR1 is SGHTA and CDR2 FQGTGA. After removal of 5 bases from V and 4 bases from J, the junction contained 4 bases not matched to a gene. The CDR3 DNA follows: TGTGCCAGCAGCCTCGGGACTAGCGGATACAATGAGCAGTTCTTC. Protein: CASSLGTSGYNEQFF.

The chain carries TRBV2 and TRBJ2-1, with a tentative D call TRBD1 (6 bases). Germline V gives CDR1 SNHLY, CDR2 FYNNEI. Between the trimmed V and J ends, which lost 4 bases and 10 bases, there was a span of 11 bases. The CDR3 runs 12 residues. CDR3 residues: CASSVVGGEQFF. The CDR3 coding sequence is TGTGCCAGCAGTGTTGTAGGGGGAGAGCAGTTCTTC.